This TCR beta chain was captured by sequencing in a study of OX40 agonist ivuxolimab in advanced cancers. Study-wide context: Ivuxolimab, which targeted the costimulatory receptor OX40 (CD134), was an agonistic, fully human IgG2 monoclonal antibody. Intravenous ivuxolimab was administered to patients every 2 weeks at six dose levels: 0.01, 0.1, 0.3, 1.5, 3 and 10 mg/kg. Among the roughly 50 dose-escalation patients, about 20 had hepatocellular carcinoma, around 15 melanoma, 9 renal cell carcinoma and 9 head and neck cancer. In the dose-escalation cohort, roughly 80% of patients were male, and the mean age was roughly 60 years, with a range of about 20 to 79. Prior anti-PD-1, anti-PD-L1 or anti-CTLA-4 therapy was permitted, and checkpoint inhibitors had been received by more than 35% of dose-escalation patients. Three dose-escalation patients achieved partial responses, one with hepatocellular carcinoma and two with cutaneous melanoma. Peripheral TCRbeta sequencing aimed to test whether ivuxolimab altered TCR sequence diversity and caused clonal T-cell expansion. The paper reports the monotherapy dose-escalation portion (N of about 50 patients) of the phase I ivuxolimab trial.

V and J are truncated by 2 bases and 3 bases respectively, leaving an intervening sequence of 6 bases. Per the germline V gene, SNHLY is the CDR1 and FYNNEI is the CDR2. The CDR3 runs 13 residues from the cysteine to the phenylalanine. Only CDR3 DNA remains: 39 bases, in frame from the first base. Overall study results and their limits: Partial responders in the 0.1-3.0 mg/kg groups had among the lowest normalized peripheral clonal expansion, especially among CD8+ T cells. Antigen specificity was not determined for the clonally expanded peripheral T cells. At doses from 0.1 to 3.0 mg/kg, clonal expansion was seen in both CD4+ and CD8+ blood T cells between baseline and week 6. Low levels of normalized T-cell clonal expansion were also shown by some nonresponding patients. After ivuxolimab, CD8+ T cells had more expanded clones than CD4+ T cells on average.

Genomic DNA was isolated from the sorted cells so that the TCRbeta CDR3 region could be sequenced. TCRbeta CDR3 regions were sequenced using the immunoSEQ Assay. The table was pulled from immuneACCESS by TCRdb, which kept in-frame rearrangements only. Such tables lose some clones; where checked, under half of the loss comes from unresolved V genes, and the rest has no known cause. Across this sample there are some 100,000 clones, with approximately 81% seen only once. The ten top clones hold around 1.1% of the sample. Patients with a history of autoimmune disease or receiving systemic immunosuppression were excluded from the trial. Peripheral blood for TCR sequencing was collected from all dose cohorts at baseline, on cycle 4 day 1, and on cycle 7 day 1. The samples were taken from a phase I, first-in-human, multicenter, open-label dose-escalation trial of ivuxolimab. The trial enrolled adults with locally advanced or metastatic head and neck squamous cell, hepatocellular, melanoma or renal cell carcinoma. Before TCR sequencing, CD4+ T cells and CD8+ T cells from peripheral blood were sorted into separate populations.

Comments on this clone: What antigen it recognizes has not been identified. Base qualities are not provided; no much larger clone lies one nucleotide away.

The TCR comes from an adult with an advanced solid tumor such as melanoma, head and neck, liver or kidney cancer. The sample was CD4+ or CD8+ T cells sorted from blood, taken in a trial of the OX40 agonist ivuxolimab. This chain joins TRBV2 to TRBJ2-3, with no D gene named confidently. CDR3 region: CASSERATDTQYF. The nucleotides read TGTGCCAGCAGTGAACGGGCTACAGATACGCAGTATTTT.